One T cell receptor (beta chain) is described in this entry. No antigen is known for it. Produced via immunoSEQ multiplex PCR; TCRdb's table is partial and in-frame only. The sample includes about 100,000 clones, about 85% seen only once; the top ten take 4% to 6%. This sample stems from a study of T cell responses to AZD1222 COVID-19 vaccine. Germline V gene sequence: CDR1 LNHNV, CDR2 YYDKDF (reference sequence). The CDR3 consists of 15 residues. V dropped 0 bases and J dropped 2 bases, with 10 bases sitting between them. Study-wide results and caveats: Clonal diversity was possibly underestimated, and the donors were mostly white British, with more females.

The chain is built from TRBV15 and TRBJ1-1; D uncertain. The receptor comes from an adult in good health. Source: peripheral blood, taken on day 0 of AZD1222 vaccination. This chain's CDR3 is CATSRDYAVNTEAFF. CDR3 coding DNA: TGTGCCACCAGCAGAGATTATGCGGTAAACACTGAAGCTTTCTTT. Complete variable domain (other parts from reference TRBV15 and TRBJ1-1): DAMVIQNPRYQVTQFGKPVTLSCSQTLNHNVMYWYQQKSSQAPKLLFHYYDKDFNNEADTPDNFQSRRPNTSFCFLDIRSPGLGDTAMYLCATSRDYAVNTEAFFGQGTRLTVV.